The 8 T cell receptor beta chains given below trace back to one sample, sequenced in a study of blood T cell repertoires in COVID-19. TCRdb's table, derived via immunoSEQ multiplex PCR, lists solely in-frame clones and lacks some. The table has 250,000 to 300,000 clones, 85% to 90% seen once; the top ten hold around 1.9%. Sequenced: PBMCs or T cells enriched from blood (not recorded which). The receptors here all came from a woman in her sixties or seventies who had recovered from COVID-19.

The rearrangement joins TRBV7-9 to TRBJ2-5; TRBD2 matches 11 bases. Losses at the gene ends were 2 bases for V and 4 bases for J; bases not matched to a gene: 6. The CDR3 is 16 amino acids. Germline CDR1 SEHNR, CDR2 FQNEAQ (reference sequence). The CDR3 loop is CASSLTSGSGTETQYF. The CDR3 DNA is TGTGCCAGCAGCTTAACTAGCGGGAGCGGGACAGAGACCCAGTACTTC.

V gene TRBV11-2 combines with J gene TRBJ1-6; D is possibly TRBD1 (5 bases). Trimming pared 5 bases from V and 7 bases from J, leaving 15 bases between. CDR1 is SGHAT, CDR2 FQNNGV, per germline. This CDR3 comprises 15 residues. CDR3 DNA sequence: TGTGCCAGCAGCCATAAGACAGTTTTCAATTCACCCCTCCACTTT. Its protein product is CASSHKTVFNSPLHF.

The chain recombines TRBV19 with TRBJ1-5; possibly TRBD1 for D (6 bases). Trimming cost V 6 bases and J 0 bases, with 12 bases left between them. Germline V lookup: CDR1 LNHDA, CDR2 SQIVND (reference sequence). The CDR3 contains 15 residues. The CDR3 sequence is CASSPTGYSNQPQHF. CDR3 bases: TGTGCCAGTAGCCCAACAGGGTATAGCAATCAGCCCCAGCATTTT.

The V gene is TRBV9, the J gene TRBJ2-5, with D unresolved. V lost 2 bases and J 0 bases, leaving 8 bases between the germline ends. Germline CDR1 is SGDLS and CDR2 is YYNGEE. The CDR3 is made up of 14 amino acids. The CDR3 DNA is TGTGCCAGCAGCGTGAGAGGCGACCAAGAGACCCAGTACTTC. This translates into CASSVRGDQETQYF.

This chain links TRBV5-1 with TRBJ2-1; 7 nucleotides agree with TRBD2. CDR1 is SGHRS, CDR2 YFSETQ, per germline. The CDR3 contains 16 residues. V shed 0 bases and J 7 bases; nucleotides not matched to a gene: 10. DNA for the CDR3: TGCGCCAGCAGCTTGGCCCCCCTAGCGGCCAAAAATGAGCAGTTCTTC. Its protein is CASSLAPLAAKNEQFF.

DNA for the CDR3: TGTGCCAGCAGCTCCTCGGGGGTCCGTTCCCAAGAGACCCAGTACTTC. Amino acids: CASSSSGVRSQETQYF. The rearrangement joins TRBV9 to TRBJ2-5; the D gene is possibly TRBD2 (6 bases). The CDR3 length is 16 residues. The V gene lost 4 bases and the J gene lost 1 base, with 17 bases spanning the gap. Per germline, CDR1 SGDLS and CDR2 YYNGEE.

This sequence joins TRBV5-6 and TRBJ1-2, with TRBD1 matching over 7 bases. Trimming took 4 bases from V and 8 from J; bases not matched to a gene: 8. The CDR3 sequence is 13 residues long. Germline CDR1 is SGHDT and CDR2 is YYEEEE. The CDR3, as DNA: TGTGCCAGCAGCCCAGGGGGGTTGGTAGGCTACACCTTC. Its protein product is CASSPGGLVGYTF.

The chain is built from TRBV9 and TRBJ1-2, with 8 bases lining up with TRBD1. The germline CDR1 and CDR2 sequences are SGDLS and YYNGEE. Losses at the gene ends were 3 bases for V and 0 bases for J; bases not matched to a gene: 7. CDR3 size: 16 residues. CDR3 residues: CASSGQTGVTNYGYTF. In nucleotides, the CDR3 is TGTGCCAGCAGCGGCCAGACAGGGGTTACTAACTATGGCTACACCTTC. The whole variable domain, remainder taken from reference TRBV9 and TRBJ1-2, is DSGVTQTPKHLITATGQRVTLRCSPRSGDLSVYWYQQSLDQGLQFLIQYYNGEERAKGNILERFSAQQFPDLHSELNLSSLELGDSALYFCASSGQTGVTNYGYTFGSGTRLTVV.